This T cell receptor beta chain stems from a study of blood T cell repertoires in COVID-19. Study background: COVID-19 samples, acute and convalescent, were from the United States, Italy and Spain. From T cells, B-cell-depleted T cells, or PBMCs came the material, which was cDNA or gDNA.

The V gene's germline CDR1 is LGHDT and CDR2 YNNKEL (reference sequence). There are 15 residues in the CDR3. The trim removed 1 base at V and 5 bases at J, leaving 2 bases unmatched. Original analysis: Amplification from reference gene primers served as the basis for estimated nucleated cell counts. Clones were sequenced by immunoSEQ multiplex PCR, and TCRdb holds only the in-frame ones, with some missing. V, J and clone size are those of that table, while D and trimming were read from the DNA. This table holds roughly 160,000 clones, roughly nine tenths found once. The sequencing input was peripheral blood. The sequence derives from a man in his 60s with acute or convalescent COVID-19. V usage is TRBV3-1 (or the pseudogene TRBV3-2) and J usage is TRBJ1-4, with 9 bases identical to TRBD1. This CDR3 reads CASSQAGTGNEKLFF. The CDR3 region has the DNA TGTGCCAGCAGCCAAGCCGGGACAGGGAATGAAAAACTGTTTTTT.